The 10 T cell receptor beta chains below come from one sample, sequenced in a study of blood T cell repertoires in COVID-19 (dated by TCRdb to the early 2020s). Libraries were constructed by the immunoSEQ multiplex PCR assay. TCRdb took this table from immuneACCESS and kept in-frame rearrangements with V and J called. Such tables lack part of the clones; where checked against another copy, unresolved V genes explain under half of the gap, and the rest is unexplained. The sample records roughly 200,000 clones, about 83% of which are singletons. The ten top clones hold 0.88% of the sample. The source material was peripheral blood. The receptors stem from a woman aged 18-30 years who had recovered from COVID-19.

This chain connects TRBV5-6 to TRBJ2-7, with D tentatively TRBD1 (6 bases). The length of the CDR3 is 13 residues. V lost 0 bases and J lost 2, with 6 bases in between. From germline, CDR1 is SGHDT and CDR2 YYEEEE. As DNA, the CDR3 is TGTGCCAGCAGCTTGGACAGGGCCTACGAGCAGTACTTC. Translated, it gives CASSLDRAYEQYF.

This clone was seen more than once but under ten times. The chain uses TRBV7-2 and TRBJ2-1; TRBD2 aligns across 10 bases. Germline V gene lookup returns CDR1 SGHTA and CDR2 FQGNSA. Germline trimming cut 7 bases from V and 5 bases from J; bases unmatched to any gene: 5. The CDR3 spans 14 residues. CDR3 in amino acids: CASIRGLANNEQFF. CDR3 DNA: TGTGCCAGCATTCGGGGACTAGCGAACAATGAGCAGTTCTTC. Filled out from reference TRBV7-2 and TRBJ2-1, the complete variable domain reads GAGVSQSPSNKVTEKGKDVELRCDPISGHTALYWYRQSLGQGLEFLIYFQGNSAPDKSGLPSDRFSAERTGGSVSTLTIQRTQQEDSAVYLCASIRGLANNEQFFGPGTRLTVL.

The CDR3 reads CASSPIDSPRSEQFF. The CDR3 DNA follows: TGTGCCAGCAGCCCAATAGACAGCCCCCGCTCCGAGCAGTTCTTC. The V call is TRBV3-1 (or the pseudogene TRBV3-2), the J call TRBJ2-1, with D tentatively TRBD1 (5 bases). CDR3 size: 15 residues. Germline loops: CDR1 LGHDT, CDR2 YNNKEL (reference sequence). V was clipped by 4 bases and J by 10 bases, with 20 bases between them.

This clone has a single count. This chain connects TRBV19 to TRBJ1-5, with a possible D match to TRBD1 (5 bases). Deletions cut 3 bases from V and 0 bases from J, with 18 bases between. The CDR3 totals 18 residues. Germline-derived CDR1 and CDR2 are LNHDA and SQIVND (reference sequence). The CDR3 bases are TGTGCCAGTAGTATGACAGACAACGATATTTATAGCAATCAGCCCCAGCATTTT. This translates into CASSMTDNDIYSNQPQHF.

The V gene is TRBV19, the J gene TRBJ2-7; 8 bases map to TRBD2. The J segment lost 2 bases and the V segment lost 2 bases, leaving 2 bases of the junction unmatched. CDR3 length: 14 amino acids. From germline, CDR1 is LNHDA and CDR2 SQIVND (reference sequence). The CDR3 DNA sequence: TGTGCCAGTAGTATACGGGAGGGCCCCTACGAGCAGTACGTC. Protein: CASSIREGPYEQYV.

V is TRBV7-9 and J is TRBJ2-7; tentatively, D is TRBD1 (6 bases). There are 14 residues in the CDR3. CDR1 is SEHNR and CDR2 is FQNEAQ in the germline V gene (reference sequence). V gave up 2 bases and J gave up 2 bases, with 10 bases separating them. As DNA, the CDR3 is TGTGCCAGCAGCTTAATACAGGGTCCCTACGAGCAGTACTTC. Translated, it gives CASSLIQGPYEQYF.

V gene TRBV4-1 combines with J gene TRBJ2-5; possible D gene TRBD1, 5 bases. V was trimmed by 2 bases and J by 0 bases, leaving 7 bases between them. Germline loops: CDR1 MGHRA, CDR2 YSYEKL. The CDR3 is 14 amino acids. CDR3 DNA: TGCGCCAGCAGCCAACACAGGTACCAAGAGACCCAGTACTTC. It codes for CASSQHRYQETQYF.

This clone was seen only a few times. The rearrangement joins TRBV7-9 to TRBJ2-7, with TRBD1 identical over 11 bases. Trimming at V came to 5 bases and at J to 7 bases, leaving 7 bases not matched to a gene. The germline gives CDR1 SEHNR, CDR2 FQNEAQ (reference sequence). The CDR3 is 14 amino acids. The CDR3 reads CASSPSGTGGEQYV. The CDR3, as DNA: TGTGCCAGCAGCCCCTCCGGGACAGGGGGTGAGCAGTACGTC.

This chain uses TRBV19 with TRBJ2-2, with a tentative D call TRBD1 (7 bases). Germline V gives CDR1 LNHDA, CDR2 SQIVND (reference sequence). V shed 7 bases and J shed 8 bases, with 20 bases lying between them. The CDR3 covers 15 residues. CDR3 in DNA: TGTGCCAGTACCTACCCGGACAGGAGGGCAGGGGAGCTGTTTTTT. It translates to CASTYPDRRAGELFF.

The chain employs TRBV6-5 and TRBJ1-4; a weak D match, TRBD1 (6 bases). V was shortened by 6 bases and J by 3 bases, with 14 bases between the two germline ends. This CDR3 spans 15 amino acids. Germline values: CDR1 MNHEY, CDR2 SVGAGI. The CDR3 nucleotides read TGTGCCAGCAGGGGGCGGACAGCGGCTAATGAAAAACTGTTTTTT. Its protein is CASRGRTAANEKLFF.